The following is a TCR beta chain sequence with its context. Its antigen is unknown. This sample was taken from a study of cytomegalovirus exposure and HLA in healthy donors. General observations from the study: A missense variant in DCLRE1C was later tied to TCR beta V- and J-gene trimming. Investigators reported approximately 170 TCR beta chains as tied to cytomegalovirus.

J was trimmed by 5 bases and V by 6 bases; bases with no gene match: 9. The V gene's germline CDR1 is SQVTM and CDR2 ANQGSEA. The CDR3 spans 14 residues. 60 Vbeta and 13 Jbeta primers were used in PCR. Profiling relied on immunoSEQ multiplex PCR, and the TCRdb table lists in-frame clones only, not all of them. Of tens of thousands of clones listed, 80% are singletons. The rearrangement links TRBV29-1 to TRBJ2-1; 8 bases match TRBD2. The sample taken for sequencing was PBMCs. The sequence was obtained from a woman in her thirties or forties in good health and CMV-seronegative. CDR3 DNA: TGCAGCGTCCCGGGAGGGCCTGGGGACAATGAGCAGTTCTTC. Encoded protein: CSVPGGPGDNEQFF.